This T cell receptor (beta chain) was retrieved from a study of blood T cell repertoires in COVID-19. Study in general: The study drew acute and convalescent COVID-19 samples from the United States, Italy and Spain.

Authors' processing steps: Amplification of reference gene primers was used by the study to estimate nucleated cell counts. Clones were sequenced by immunoSEQ multiplex PCR, and TCRdb holds only the in-frame ones, with some missing. Clone size and V and J calls were adopted from that table, with D and trimming inferred from the DNA. Found here are roughly 40,000 clones, approximately 91% of them singletons; the top ten hold roughly 5.2%. Germline loops: CDR1 DFQATT, CDR2 SNEGSKA (reference sequence). CDR3 length: 13 residues. Trimming stripped 3 bases from V and 4 bases from J, with 13 bases between.

The sequencing input was peripheral blood. The chain couples TRBV20-1 to TRBJ2-7, with no clear D. This clonotype was obtained from a human donor in a cohort sampled during active COVID-19. The CDR3 DNA follows: TGCAGTGCTAGTTTTCAGACACCTTACGAGCAGTACTTC. Protein sequence: CSASFQTPYEQYF.